These T cell receptor beta chains were read from a single sample in a study of blood T cell repertoires in COVID-19. This table comes from immunoSEQ multiplex PCR, and its TCRdb copy is limited to in-frame clones, with some not included. The repertoire holds roughly 50,000 clones, around four fifths seen once, with 2.6% in the top ten. Sequencing was done on a sample of peripheral blood. Receptors were obtained from a man aged 45 to 65 with acute or convalescent COVID-19. Each CDR3 is given with its conserved first and last residue. Fields, in order: J gene, D gene, clone size, V gene, CDR3 protein, CDR3 DNA. D genes are given only for firm matches. Clone size is given for some rows only: seen once, a few or many times, or a class if the clone is expanded.

J gene: TRBJ1-4
D gene: TRBD1
clone size: -
V gene: TRBV5-1
CDR3 protein: CASSFGQGNEKLFF
CDR3 DNA: TGCGCCAGCAGTTTCGGACAGGGGAATGAAAAACTGTTTTTT

J gene: TRBJ2-7
D gene: TRBD2
clone size: -
V gene: TRBV28
CDR3 protein: CASSLGLASYEQYF
CDR3 DNA: TGTGCCAGCAGTCTGGGACTAGCTTCCTACGAGCAGTACTTC

J gene: TRBJ2-7
D gene: -
clone size: -
V gene: TRBV6-2/TRBV6-3
CDR3 protein: CASSSLSYEQYF
CDR3 DNA: TGTGCCAGCAGTTCCCTCTCCTACGAGCAGTACTTC

J gene: TRBJ1-3
D gene: -
clone size: -
V gene: TRBV21-1
CDR3 protein: CASSKAWAYTIYF
CDR3 DNA: TGTGCCAGCAGCAAAGCGTGGGCGTACACCATATATTTT

J gene: TRBJ2-1
D gene: -
clone size: -
V gene: TRBV5-1
CDR3 protein: CASSLVSGGQTDNEQFF
CDR3 DNA: TGCGCCAGCAGCTTGGTTTCTGGTGGACAGACCGACAATGAGCAGTTCTTC

J gene: TRBJ2-5
D gene: TRBD1
clone size: -
V gene: TRBV24-1
CDR3 protein: CATSDTGQGKEETQYF
CDR3 DNA: TGTGCCACCAGTGATACAGGACAGGGGAAAGAAGAGACCCAGTACTTC

J gene: TRBJ1-1
D gene: -
clone size: -
V gene: TRBV19
CDR3 protein: CASSPGARTEAFF
CDR3 DNA: TGTGCCAGTAGCCCAGGGGCTAGGACTGAAGCTTTCTTT

J gene: TRBJ2-7
D gene: TRBD2
clone size: -
V gene: TRBV29-1
CDR3 protein: CSVGGGIAGGNEQYF
CDR3 DNA: TGCAGCGTTGGAGGGGGAATAGCGGGAGGTAACGAGCAGTACTTC

J gene: TRBJ1-4
D gene: TRBD1
clone size: -
V gene: TRBV13
CDR3 protein: CASSLYRGTNEKLFF
CDR3 DNA: TGTGCCAGCAGCCTCTACAGGGGGACTAATGAAAAACTGTTTTTT

J gene: TRBJ2-7
D gene: -
clone size: -
V gene: TRBV9
CDR3 protein: CASSVDSGYEQYF
CDR3 DNA: TGTGCCAGCAGCGTAGACAGCGGCTACGAGCAGTACTTC

J gene: TRBJ1-3
D gene: -
clone size: -
V gene: TRBV13
CDR3 protein: CASNYPTAGNTIYF
CDR3 DNA: TGTGCCAGCAATTACCCTACGGCTGGAAACACCATATATTTT

J gene: TRBJ1-6
D gene: -
clone size: -
V gene: TRBV18
CDR3 protein: CASSPRPPQNSPLHF
CDR3 DNA: TGTGCCAGCTCACCACGCCCCCCCCAGAATTCACCCCTCCACTTT

J gene: TRBJ1-2
D gene: -
clone size: -
V gene: TRBV18
CDR3 protein: CASSAPNTGNYGYTF
CDR3 DNA: TGTGCCAGCTCAGCACCCAACACAGGGAACTATGGCTACACCTTC

J gene: TRBJ2-3
D gene: -
clone size: -
V gene: TRBV7-9
CDR3 protein: CASNGDSWGTDTQYF
CDR3 DNA: TGTGCCAGCAATGGGGACTCTTGGGGCACAGATACGCAGTATTTT

J gene: TRBJ1-6
D gene: -
clone size: -
V gene: TRBV19
CDR3 protein: CASSIRGGNSPLHF
CDR3 DNA: TGTGCCAGTAGTATACGGGGGGGTAATTCACCCCTCCACTTT

J gene: TRBJ1-6
D gene: TRBD1
clone size: -
V gene: TRBV7-6
CDR3 protein: CASSSTGDGSSPLHF
CDR3 DNA: TGTGCCAGCAGCTCGACAGGGGATGGGTCTTCACCCCTCCACTTT

J gene: TRBJ2-1
D gene: TRBD2
clone size: -
V gene: TRBV3-1/TRBV3-2
CDR3 protein: CASSQEKLAGGRDGSYNEQFF
CDR3 DNA: TGTGCCAGCAGCCAAGAAAAGCTAGCGGGGGGGCGGGATGGCTCCTACAATGAGCAGTTCTTC

J gene: TRBJ2-3
D gene: -
clone size: few
V gene: TRBV7-2
CDR3 protein: CASSLETGAFTDTQYF
CDR3 DNA: TGTGCCAGCAGCTTAGAAACGGGAGCATTCACAGATACGCAGTATTTT

J gene: TRBJ2-1
D gene: TRBD2
clone size: -
V gene: TRBV4-1
CDR3 protein: CASSLSYLGLLTNEQFF
CDR3 DNA: TGCGCCAGCAGCCTCTCCTATCTGGGACTACTCACCAATGAGCAGTTCTTC

J gene: TRBJ2-1
D gene: TRBD2
clone size: -
V gene: TRBV5-1
CDR3 protein: CASRGSGGALNEQFF
CDR3 DNA: TGCGCCAGCAGGGGAAGCGGGGGGGCTCTCAATGAGCAGTTCTTC

J gene: TRBJ1-2
D gene: -
clone size: -
V gene: TRBV14
CDR3 protein: CASSQGSRVRSYTF
CDR3 DNA: TGTGCCAGCAGCCAAGGGAGCAGGGTTCGCAGCTACACCTTC

J gene: TRBJ2-3
D gene: TRBD2
clone size: -
V gene: TRBV27
CDR3 protein: CASSLSGGELLDTQYF
CDR3 DNA: TGTGCCAGCAGTTTATCGGGGGGGGAACTCTTAGATACGCAGTATTTT

J gene: TRBJ2-5
D gene: -
clone size: -
V gene: TRBV29-1
CDR3 protein: CSVRTPQETQYF
CDR3 DNA: TGCAGCGTTCGGACTCCTCAAGAGACCCAGTACTTC

J gene: TRBJ1-6
D gene: TRBD1
clone size: -
V gene: TRBV3-1/TRBV3-2
CDR3 protein: CASSRDTQGYNSPLHF
CDR3 DNA: TGTGCCAGCAGCCGAGACACACAGGGGTATAATTCACCCCTCCACTTT

J gene: TRBJ2-7
D gene: -
clone size: -
V gene: TRBV11-1
CDR3 protein: CASSLRRDEQYF
CDR3 DNA: TGTGCCAGCAGCTTAAGACGGGACGAGCAGTACTTC

J gene: TRBJ2-2
D gene: TRBD2
clone size: -
V gene: TRBV29-1
CDR3 protein: CSVDTSVTGELFF
CDR3 DNA: TGCAGCGTGGACACTAGCGTCACCGGGGAGCTGTTTTTT

J gene: TRBJ1-2
D gene: TRBD1
clone size: -
V gene: TRBV30
CDR3 protein: CAWSRGQWDYGYTF
CDR3 DNA: TGTGCCTGGAGTAGGGGACAGTGGGACTATGGCTACACCTTC

J gene: TRBJ2-7
D gene: -
clone size: -
V gene: TRBV7-2
CDR3 protein: CASSHSRGLRPYEQYF
CDR3 DNA: TGTGCCAGCAGCCACTCAAGGGGGTTGAGGCCCTACGAGCAGTACTTC

J gene: TRBJ1-4
D gene: -
clone size: -
V gene: TRBV9
CDR3 protein: CASSGEANEKLFF
CDR3 DNA: TGTGCCAGCAGCGGAGAGGCTAATGAAAAACTGTTTTTT

J gene: TRBJ2-5
D gene: -
clone size: few
V gene: TRBV11-2
CDR3 protein: CASSPRGTFQETQYF
CDR3 DNA: TGTGCCAGCAGCCCTCGAGGGACTTTCCAAGAGACCCAGTACTTC

J gene: TRBJ2-1
D gene: TRBD2
clone size: once
V gene: TRBV7-3
CDR3 protein: CASSPGPGLAGAYNEQFF
CDR3 DNA: TGTGCCAGCAGCCCAGGACCGGGACTAGCGGGAGCTTACAATGAGCAGTTCTTC

J gene: TRBJ1-5
D gene: -
clone size: -
V gene: TRBV27
CDR3 protein: CASSLGGYGNQPQHF
CDR3 DNA: TGTGCCAGCAGTTTAGGAGGGTACGGCAATCAGCCCCAGCATTTT

J gene: TRBJ2-2
D gene: -
clone size: -
V gene: TRBV9
CDR3 protein: CASSVDPGANTGELFF
CDR3 DNA: TGTGCCAGCAGCGTAGATCCGGGGGCGAACACCGGGGAGCTGTTTTTT

J gene: TRBJ1-2
D gene: -
clone size: -
V gene: TRBV19
CDR3 protein: CASSIYDGANYGYTF
CDR3 DNA: TGTGCCAGTAGTATCTATGACGGAGCTAACTATGGCTACACCTTC

J gene: TRBJ1-2
D gene: TRBD1
clone size: -
V gene: TRBV7-3
CDR3 protein: CASSPGGENYGYTF
CDR3 DNA: TGTGCCAGCAGCCCAGGGGGCGAGAACTATGGCTACACCTTC

J gene: TRBJ2-2
D gene: TRBD1
clone size: -
V gene: TRBV4-1
CDR3 protein: CASSQPGRDRGRGELFF
CDR3 DNA: TGCGCCAGCAGCCAACCCGGCCGGGACAGGGGCAGAGGGGAGCTGTTTTTT

J gene: TRBJ1-6
D gene: TRBD1
clone size: few
V gene: TRBV30
CDR3 protein: CAWSPGGSYNSPLHF
CDR3 DNA: TGTGCCTGGAGCCCAGGGGGCTCCTATAATTCACCCCTCCACTTT

J gene: TRBJ2-1
D gene: TRBD2
clone size: -
V gene: TRBV4-1
CDR3 protein: CASSQRTSGRFNEQFF
CDR3 DNA: TGCGCCAGCAGCCAACGTACTAGCGGGAGGTTCAATGAGCAGTTCTTC

J gene: TRBJ1-2
D gene: -
clone size: -
V gene: TRBV19
CDR3 protein: CASRPPGRDYGYTF
CDR3 DNA: TGTGCCAGTAGACCCCCGGGGAGAGACTATGGCTACACCTTC

J gene: TRBJ2-7
D gene: TRBD1
clone size: -
V gene: TRBV13
CDR3 protein: CASSSGGYEQYF
CDR3 DNA: TGTGCCAGCAGTTCAGGGGGCTACGAGCAGTACTTC

J gene: TRBJ2-7
D gene: -
clone size: -
V gene: TRBV7-9
CDR3 protein: CASSPSGPDSYEQYF
CDR3 DNA: TGTGCCAGCAGCCCCAGCGGCCCAGACTCCTACGAGCAGTACTTC

J gene: TRBJ1-6
D gene: TRBD1
clone size: few
V gene: TRBV2
CDR3 protein: CASRDEGASYNSPLHF
CDR3 DNA: TGTGCCAGCAGGGACGAGGGGGCCTCCTATAATTCACCCCTCCACTTT

J gene: TRBJ2-1
D gene: TRBD1
clone size: few
V gene: TRBV11-2
CDR3 protein: CASSLEGQGRNEQFF
CDR3 DNA: TGTGCCAGCAGCTTGGAGGGACAGGGCAGGAATGAGCAGTTCTTC

J gene: TRBJ1-6
D gene: -
clone size: -
V gene: TRBV27
CDR3 protein: CASSFFLLNSPLHF
CDR3 DNA: TGTGCCAGCAGTTTTTTTTTACTTAATTCACCCCTCCACTTT

J gene: TRBJ2-5
D gene: TRBD1
clone size: -
V gene: TRBV5-1
CDR3 protein: CASSLEWTGVLETQYF
CDR3 DNA: TGCGCCAGCAGCTTGGAGTGGACAGGGGTCCTGGAGACCCAGTACTTC

J gene: TRBJ1-1
D gene: -
clone size: -
V gene: TRBV6-2/TRBV6-3
CDR3 protein: CASSYTVEAFF
CDR3 DNA: TGTGCCAGCAGTTATACAGTTGAAGCTTTCTTT

J gene: TRBJ1-2
D gene: TRBD1
clone size: -
V gene: TRBV4-1
CDR3 protein: CASSQDSGTAYGYTF
CDR3 DNA: TGCGCCAGCAGCCAAGACTCCGGGACAGCCTATGGCTACACCTTC